This T cell receptor beta chain came from a study of blood T cell repertoires in COVID-19 (dated by TCRdb to 2020 to 2021). Regarding the complete study: Samples from collaborators originated in the United States, Italy and Spain and spanned both the acute and convalescent phases of COVID-19. The prospective study material was composed of cDNA or gDNA derived from T cells, B-cell-depleted T cells, or PBMCs. Where available, HLA class I and class II types were taken from metadata supplied by the sample provider and were not determined by assay-based typing. A freely available public database, intended as a resource for researchers studying the immune response to SARS-CoV-2, is where the repertoires were released. Sample metadata almost always included a de-identified subject ID, COVID-19 status, age in years and sex. The dataset comprised deeply sampled blood TCRbeta repertoires from subjects exposed to, actively infected with, or recovered from COVID-19. Samples came from the ongoing ImmuneRACE study (first 160 participants) plus 1,254 subjects from 6 global collaborators. What the work shows at the level of the full study, not this receptor alone: The amount of clinical and demographic metadata varied by source and participant and was provided uncurated.

Points on this clone: Its antigen is unknown. No base qualities exist here, and no much larger clone lies one base off it.

The immunoSEQ Assay, a bias-controlled multiplex PCR, was used to amplify TCRbeta CDR3 regions from genomic DNA. Turning to the authors' computational methods: The number of nucleated cells in each sample was estimated from the amplification of reference gene primers within the assay. To quantify the absolute abundance of each unique TCRbeta CDR3 rearrangement, sequence reads were collapsed and filtered. For each sample, productive Simpson clonality was calculated by taking the square root of Simpson's diversity index across productive rearrangements. The table comes from immuneACCESS by way of TCRdb, which keeps in-frame sequences with V and J called. Part of the clones is missing from these tables; in studies checked, under half for an unresolved V gene and the rest for unknown reasons. D and trimming were read from the DNA, whereas the V and J calls and clone size are those reported in that table. The sample has approximately 220,000 clones on record, around nine tenths of them singletons. The ten biggest clones cover approximately 4.3% of the sample.

Participants in the prospective study were aged roughly 18 to 95 years, lived in about two dozen United States geographic areas, and enrolled through a virtual design. In the prospective study, participants were assigned to cohorts based on the clinical history participants reported in a screening survey and a study questionnaire. Mobile phlebotomists in the prospective study collected whole blood, serum and a nasopharyngeal or oropharyngeal swab from every participant. Participants in the prospective study had the option to provide additional blood draws and questionnaires over a roughly 2-month period. Blood samples from the prospective study were shipped frozen or at room temperature prior to DNA extraction. The sequence derives from a woman in her twenties or thirties with acute COVID-19. Material for sequencing was PBMCs or T cells enriched from blood (not recorded which).

DNA sequence: TGTGCCAGTAGTCTTCCCCGGGGGGTCTATGGCTACACCTTC. Its translation reads: CASSLPRGVYGYTF. The chain uses TRBV19 and TRBJ1-2; the D gene is perhaps TRBD1, on 5 matching bases. V is cut by 5 bases and J by 4 bases, and the space between the germline ends is 14 bases. Counted from cysteine to phenylalanine, this CDR3 has 14 amino acids. Solely the CDR3 DNA is kept, with 42 bases framed from the first base. The germline V gene (reference sequence) yields LNHDA for CDR1 and SQIVND for CDR2.